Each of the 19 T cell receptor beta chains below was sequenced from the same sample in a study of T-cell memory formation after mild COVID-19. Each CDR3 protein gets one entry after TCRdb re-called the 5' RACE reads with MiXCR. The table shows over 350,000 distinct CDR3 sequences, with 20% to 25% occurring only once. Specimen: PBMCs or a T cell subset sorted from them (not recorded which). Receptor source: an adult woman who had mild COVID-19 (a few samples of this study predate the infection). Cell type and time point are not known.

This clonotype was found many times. DNA of the CDR3: TGTGCCAGCAGCTCCTCACGGCTTCGGGTAGGGGCCTACGACGATACGCAGTATTTT. It yields the protein CASSSSRLRVGAYDDTQYF. The rearrangement joins TRBV7-9 to TRBJ2-3; tentatively, D is TRBD1 (5 bases). Germline V CDR1 and CDR2: SEHNR, FQNEAQ (reference sequence). CDR3 length: 19 amino acids. V lost 4 bases to trimming and J lost 6 bases, with 29 bases between them.

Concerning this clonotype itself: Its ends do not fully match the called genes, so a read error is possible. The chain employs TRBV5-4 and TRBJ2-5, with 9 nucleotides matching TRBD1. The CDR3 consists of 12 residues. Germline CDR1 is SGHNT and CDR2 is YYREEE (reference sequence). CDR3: CASSLGTGDHDF. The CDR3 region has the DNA TGTGCCAGCAGCTTGGGGACAGGGGACCATGACTTC.

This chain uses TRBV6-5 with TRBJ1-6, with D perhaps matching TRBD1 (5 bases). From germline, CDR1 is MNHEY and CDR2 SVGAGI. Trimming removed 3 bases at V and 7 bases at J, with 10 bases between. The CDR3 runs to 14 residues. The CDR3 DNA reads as TGTGCCAGCAGTTATCGGCCAGGGAATTCACCCCTCCACTTT. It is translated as CASSYRPGNSPLHF.

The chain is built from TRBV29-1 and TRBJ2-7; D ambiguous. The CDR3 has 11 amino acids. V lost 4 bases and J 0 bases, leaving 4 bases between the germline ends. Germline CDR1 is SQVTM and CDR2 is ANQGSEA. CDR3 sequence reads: CSVGASYEQYF. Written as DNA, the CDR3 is TGCAGCGTTGGGGCCTCCTACGAGCAGTACTTC.

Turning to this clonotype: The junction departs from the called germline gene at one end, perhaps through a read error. As DNA, the CDR3 is TGTGCCAGCAGCAAAGACTGGGGGACTAGCGGGACGAATGAGCAGTTCTTC. Its protein product is CASSKDWGTSGTNEQFF. The chain uses TRBV4-2 and TRBJ2-1; 13 bases are shared with TRBD2. From germline, CDR1 is LGHNA and CDR2 YNFKEQ. The CDR3 length is 17 residues.

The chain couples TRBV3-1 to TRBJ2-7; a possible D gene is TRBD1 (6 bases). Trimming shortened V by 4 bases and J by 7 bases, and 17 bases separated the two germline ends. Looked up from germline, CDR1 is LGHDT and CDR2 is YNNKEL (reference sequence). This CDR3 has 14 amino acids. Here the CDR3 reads CASSRTQGIGEQYF. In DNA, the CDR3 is TGTGCCAGCAGCCGGACGCAGGGGATCGGGGAGCAGTACTTC.

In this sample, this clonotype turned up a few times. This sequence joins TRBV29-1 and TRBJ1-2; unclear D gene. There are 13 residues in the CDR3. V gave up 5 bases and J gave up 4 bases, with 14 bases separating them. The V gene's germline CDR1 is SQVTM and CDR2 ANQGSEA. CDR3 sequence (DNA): TGCAGCGTTACCCCGGGGTCAGGCTATGGCTACACCTTC. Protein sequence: CSVTPGSGYGYTF.

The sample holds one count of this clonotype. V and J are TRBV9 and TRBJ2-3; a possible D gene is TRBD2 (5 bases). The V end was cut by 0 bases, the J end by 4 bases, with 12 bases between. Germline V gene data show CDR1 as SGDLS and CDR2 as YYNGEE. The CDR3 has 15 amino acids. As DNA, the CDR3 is TGTGCCAGCAGCGTAGGTTCTAGCCATTCAGATACGCAGTATTTT. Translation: CASSVGSSHSDTQYF. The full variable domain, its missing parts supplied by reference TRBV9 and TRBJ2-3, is DSGVTQTPKHLITATGQRVTLRCSPRSGDLSVYWYQQSLDQGLQFLIQYYNGEERAKGNILERFSAQQFPDLHSELNLSSLELGDSALYFCASSVGSSHSDTQYFGPGTRLTVL.

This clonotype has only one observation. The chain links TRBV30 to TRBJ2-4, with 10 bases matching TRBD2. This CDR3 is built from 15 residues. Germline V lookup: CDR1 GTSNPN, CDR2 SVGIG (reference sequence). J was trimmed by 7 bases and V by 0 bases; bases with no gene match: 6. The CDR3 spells CAWSVGGAGGNIQYF. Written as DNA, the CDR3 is TGTGCCTGGAGTGTAGGAGGAGCGGGAGGGAACATTCAGTACTTC.

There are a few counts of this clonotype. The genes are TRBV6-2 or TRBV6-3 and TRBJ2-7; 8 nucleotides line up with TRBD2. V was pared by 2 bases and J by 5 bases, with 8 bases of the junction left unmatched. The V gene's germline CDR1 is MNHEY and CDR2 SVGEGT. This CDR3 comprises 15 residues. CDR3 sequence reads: CASSYEREFPHEQYF. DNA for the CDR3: TGTGCCAGCAGTTACGAGCGGGAGTTCCCCCACGAGCAGTACTTC.

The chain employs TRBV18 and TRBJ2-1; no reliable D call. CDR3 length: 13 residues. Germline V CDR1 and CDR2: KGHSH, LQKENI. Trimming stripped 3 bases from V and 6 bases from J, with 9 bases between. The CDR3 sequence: CASSPLDSNEQFF. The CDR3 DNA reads TGTGCCAGCTCACCTCTAGACTCCAATGAGCAGTTCTTC.

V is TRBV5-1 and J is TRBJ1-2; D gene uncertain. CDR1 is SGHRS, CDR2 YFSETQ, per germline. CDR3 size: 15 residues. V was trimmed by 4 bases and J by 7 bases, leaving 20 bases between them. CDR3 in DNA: TGCGCCAGCAGCCACCCCGGAAAAGCAGTTACTGGCTACACCTTC. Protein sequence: CASSHPGKAVTGYTF.

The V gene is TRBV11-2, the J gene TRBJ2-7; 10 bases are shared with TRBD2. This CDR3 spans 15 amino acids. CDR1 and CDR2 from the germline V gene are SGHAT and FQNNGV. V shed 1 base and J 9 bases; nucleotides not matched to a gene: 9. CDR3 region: CASSLAPSGSAGQYF. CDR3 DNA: TGTGCCAGCAGCTTAGCACCTAGCGGGAGTGCGGGGCAGTACTTC.

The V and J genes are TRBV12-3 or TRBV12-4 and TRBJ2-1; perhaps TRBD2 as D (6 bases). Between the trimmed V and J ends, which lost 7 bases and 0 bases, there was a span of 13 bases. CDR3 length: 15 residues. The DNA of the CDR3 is TGTGCCAGCATCAATAGCGGTATCTCCTACAATGAGCAGTTCTTC. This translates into CASINSGISYNEQFF.

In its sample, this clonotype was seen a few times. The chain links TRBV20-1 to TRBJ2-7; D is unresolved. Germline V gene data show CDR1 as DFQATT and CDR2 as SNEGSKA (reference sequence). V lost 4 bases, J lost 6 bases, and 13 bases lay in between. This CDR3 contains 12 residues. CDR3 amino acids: CSAKGSAFEQYF. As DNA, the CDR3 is TGCAGTGCTAAGGGCAGTGCCTTCGAGCAGTACTTC.

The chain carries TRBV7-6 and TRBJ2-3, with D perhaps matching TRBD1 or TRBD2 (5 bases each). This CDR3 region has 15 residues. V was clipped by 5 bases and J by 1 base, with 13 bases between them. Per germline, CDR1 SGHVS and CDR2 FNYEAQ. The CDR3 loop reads CASSLGEGGTDTQYF. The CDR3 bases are TGTGCCAGCAGCCTGGGGGAAGGAGGCACAGATACGCAGTATTTT.

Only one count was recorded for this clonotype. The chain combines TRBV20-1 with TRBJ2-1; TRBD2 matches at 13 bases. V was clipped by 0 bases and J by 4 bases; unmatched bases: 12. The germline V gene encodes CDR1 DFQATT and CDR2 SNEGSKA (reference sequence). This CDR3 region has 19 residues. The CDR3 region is CSARDLETSGGPGYNEQFF. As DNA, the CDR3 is TGCAGTGCTAGAGATCTAGAGACTAGCGGGGGGCCCGGGTACAATGAGCAGTTCTTC.

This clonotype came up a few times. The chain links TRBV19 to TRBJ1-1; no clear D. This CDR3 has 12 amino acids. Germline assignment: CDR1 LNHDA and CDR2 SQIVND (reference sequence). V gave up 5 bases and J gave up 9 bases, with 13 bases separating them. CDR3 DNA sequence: TGTGCCAGTAGTTACCGGGCCCTAAAAGCTTTCTTT. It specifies CASSYRALKAFF.

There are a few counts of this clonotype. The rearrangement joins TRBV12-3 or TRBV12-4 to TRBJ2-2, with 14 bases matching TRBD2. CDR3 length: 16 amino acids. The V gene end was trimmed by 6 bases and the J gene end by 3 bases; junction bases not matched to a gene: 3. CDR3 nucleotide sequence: TGTGCCAGCAGGGGACTAGCGGGAGTGTACACCGGGGAGCTGTTTTTT. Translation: CASRGLAGVYTGELFF.